These T cell receptor beta chains were read from a single sample in a study of blood T cell repertoires in COVID-19. Here immunoSEQ multiplex PCR was the method, and the copy in TCRdb shows in-frame clones only, minus some. This sample has about 220,000 clones; roughly 81% occur once, and the top ten carry 2.9%. Specimen: peripheral blood. Source of these receptors: a man between 50 and 59 years old who had recovered from COVID-19. The CDR3 runs from the conserved cysteine through the conserved F or W. The D gene is left open where the match is weak. Rows give clone size only sometimes, using once, few, many, or a class for an expanded clone.

d_call clone_size j_call cdr3_length v_call cdr3_nt cdr3_aa
TRBD1 . TRBJ1-5 16 TRBV27 TGTGCCAGCAGTCGAAACGACAGGGGACCAAATCAGCCCCAGCATTTT CASSRNDRGPNQPQHF
TRBD2 . TRBJ2-2 16 TRBV18 TGTGCCAGCTCCCCCTTAGCGGGAATAACGACCGGGGAGCTGTTTTTT CASSPLAGITTGELFF
TRBD2 . TRBJ2-7 14 TRBV18 TGTGCCAGCTCACTTGGACTAGCGGGTGAAGAGCAGTACTTC CASSLGLAGEEQYF
TRBD2 . TRBJ2-1 14 TRBV7-9 TGTGCCAGCAGCCTCGGACTAGCGGTCGATGAGCAGTTCTTC CASSLGLAVDEQFF
TRBD1 . TRBJ2-7 14 TRBV28 TGTGCCAGCGGACTCCGGGACAGCGCCTACGAGCAGTACTTC CASGLRDSAYEQYF
. . TRBJ2-4 15 TRBV30 TGTGCCTGGAGTTACACAAGCAGCCCCGGGGACATTCAGTACTTC CAWSYTSSPGDIQYF
. . TRBJ1-2 14 TRBV7-2 TGTGCCAGCAGCAGGAGAGGGCAGGACTATGGCTACACCTTC CASSRRGQDYGYTF
TRBD2 . TRBJ2-7 14 TRBV20-1 TGCAGTGCTAGTTCTAGCGGGAGGCCCTACGAGCAGTACTTC CSASSSGRPYEQYF
. . TRBJ2-1 15 TRBV5-1 TGCGCCCGCAGCTTGGGGGGGGGCCCCTACAATGAGCAGTTCTTC CARSLGGGPYNEQFF
TRBD1 . TRBJ2-7 16 TRBV5-5 TGTGCCAGCAGCGTCTCGCCGACCGGACAGGGGTACGAGCAGTACTTC CASSVSPTGQGYEQYF
. . TRBJ1-4 15 TRBV28 TGTGCCAGCAGTTTCGCGGGGTCGACTAATGAAAAACTGTTTTTT CASSFAGSTNEKLFF
TRBD2 . TRBJ2-3 15 TRBV3-1/TRBV3-2 TGTGCCAGCAGCCAAGGGAACGGAGCGGGAGTAAGAGGGTATTTT CASSQGNGAGVRGYF
TRBD2 . TRBJ2-7 15 TRBV25-1 TGTGCCAGCAGTGAATCAGCGGGAGGGCTATACGAGCAGTACTTC CASSESAGGLYEQYF
. . TRBJ1-3 17 TRBV5-5 TGTGCCAGCAGCTTGGGGCAGGGGATTTACTCTGGAAACACCATATATTTT CASSLGQGIYSGNTIYF
. . TRBJ1-1 13 TRBV29-1 TGCAGCGTTGAGGGGAGGCAACACACTGAAGCTTTCTTT CSVEGRQHTEAFF
. . TRBJ1-3 16 TRBV14 TGTGCCAGCAGCCAACTGAAGAAGGGGGCTGGAAACACCATATATTTT CASSQLKKGAGNTIYF
. few TRBJ2-7 11 TRBV5-5 TGTGCCAGCAGCCAACTTTACGAGCAGTACTTC CASSQLYEQYF
TRBD2 . TRBJ2-3 15 TRBV6-5 TGTGCCAGCAGCTGGACTAGCGGGAGACCAGATACGCAGTATTTT CASSWTSGRPDTQYF
. . TRBJ1-6 12 TRBV2 TGTGCCAGCAGTAATTCAGATTCACCCCTCCACTTT CASSNSDSPLHF
. . TRBJ1-1 14 TRBV2 TGTGCCAGCAGCGAGGAGGAGGGAAAAACTGAAGCTTTCTTT CASSEEEGKTEAFF
. . TRBJ1-5 13 TRBV30 TGTGCCTGGAGTTATAGATACAATCAGCCCCAGCATTTT CAWSYRYNQPQHF
. . TRBJ2-7 13 TRBV7-6 TGTGCCAGCACCCCCAATATTCTAGACGAGCAGTACTTC CASTPNILDEQYF
TRBD2 . TRBJ2-2 16 TRBV7-9 TGTGCCAGCAGCCACCTAGCGGGAGTGTCAGGCGGGGAGCTGTTTTTT CASSHLAGVSGGELFF
TRBD1 . TRBJ2-7 13 TRBV5-1 TGCGCCAGCAGGTGGGACAGGGTCAACGAGCAGTACTTC CASRWDRVNEQYF
. . TRBJ2-7 12 TRBV18 TGTGCCAGCTCAATCGCCAGGGACGAGCAGTACTTC CASSIARDEQYF
. . TRBJ2-3 14 TRBV6-6 TGTGCCAGCAGTTACTCGAACAAACCAGATACGCAGTATTTT CASSYSNKPDTQYF
TRBD2 . TRBJ2-3 14 TRBV4-2 TGTGCCAGCAGCCCGACTAGCGGCACAGATACGCAGTATTTT CASSPTSGTDTQYF
TRBD1 . TRBJ1-1 11 TRBV29-1 TGCAGCGTTGAACAGGGGGCGAGGGCTTTCTTT CSVEQGARAFF
. . TRBJ2-7 14 TRBV30 TGTGCCTGGTCCGACGGGGGATTAGGCTACGAGCAGTACTTC CAWSDGGLGYEQYF
. . TRBJ1-3 15 TRBV30 TGTGCCTGGAGTGTCGGCAGGGTTTTAGGAAACACCATATATTTT CAWSVGRVLGNTIYF
. . TRBJ2-1 15 TRBV2 TGTGCCAGCAGTGAATTGACAGTCCCCCATGGGGAGCAGTTCTTC CASSELTVPHGEQFF
. . TRBJ2-7 12 TRBV29-1 TGCAGCGTTTCGGGAAATGGGTACGAGCAGTACTTC CSVSGNGYEQYF
. . TRBJ1-4 15 TRBV27 TGTGCCAGCAGATATAGTCGTGCAACTAATGAAAAACTGTTTTTT CASRYSRATNEKLFF
. . TRBJ2-3 16 TRBV11-3 TGTGCCAGCAGCTTAGGTCCTCACTCTAACACAGATACGCAGTATTTT CASSLGPHSNTDTQYF
. . TRBJ1-4 16 TRBV3-1/TRBV3-2 TGTGCCAGCAGCCCCGGGGGGCAGCTTCTTAATGAAAAACTGTTTTTT CASSPGGQLLNEKLFF
. few TRBJ1-3 16 TRBV5-1 TGCGCCAGCAGCTTCGACAGCTCCCTCTCTGGAAACACCATATATTTT CASSFDSSLSGNTIYF
TRBD2 . TRBJ2-1 15 TRBV5-1 TGCGCCAGCAGCCCGGGACTAGCGGGAGGGAATGAGCAGTTCTTC CASSPGLAGGNEQFF
TRBD1 . TRBJ2-7 15 TRBV2 TGTGCCAGCAGCCTCCCAGACAGGGGCTCCTACGAGCAGTACTTC CASSLPDRGSYEQYF
. . TRBJ2-4 13 TRBV6-5 TGTGCCAGCAGCTCCTTAGCCAAAAACATTCAGTACTTC CASSSLAKNIQYF
. . TRBJ2-4 15 TRBV6-5 TGTGCCAGCACCGAACGGGACTTTGGCAAAAACATTCAGTACTTC CASTERDFGKNIQYF
. . TRBJ1-1 16 TRBV19 TGTGCCAGTAGTATGGGGCAGGCCTATGGGAGGACTGAAGCTTTCTTT CASSMGQAYGRTEAFF
TRBD1 . TRBJ2-1 19 TRBV5-1 TGCGCCAGCAGCTTGCGGACAGGGGCCACTAGAGTCTCCTACAATGAGCAGTTCTTC CASSLRTGATRVSYNEQFF
TRBD1 . TRBJ1-2 15 TRBV6-5 TGTGCCAGCAGGGGACAGGGCTTCCCGAACTATGGCTACACCTTC CASRGQGFPNYGYTF
. . TRBJ2-1 14 TRBV10-2 TGCGCCAGCAGGCTAGCGAGCTTCTACAATGAGCAGTTCTTC CASRLASFYNEQFF
. once TRBJ1-5 19 TRBV27 TGTGCCAGCAGCGACGAAAATCAACACCGGATCGGGGGCAATCAGCCCCAGCATTTT CASSDENQHRIGGNQPQHF
. . TRBJ1-2 15 TRBV5-6 TGTGCCAGCAGCTTGTACACAGGCGCTAACTATGGCTACACCTTC CASSLYTGANYGYTF
TRBD1 . TRBJ1-6 15 TRBV3-1/TRBV3-2 TGTGCCAGCAGCCAAGTCGGGACAGGGTATTCACCCCTCCACTTT CASSQVGTGYSPLHF
. . TRBJ1-5 13 TRBV18 TGTGCCAGCTCACCAGAGGTCAATCAGCCCCAGCATTTT CASSPEVNQPQHF
TRBD2 . TRBJ2-1 19 TRBV18 TGTGCCAGCTCCTCCCGGGGGACTAGCGGGGGGATCTCCTACAATGAGCAGTTCTTC CASSSRGTSGGISYNEQFF
TRBD2 . TRBJ2-2 16 TRBV28 TGTGCCAGCAGTTTAACTAGCGTTGGGAAAACCGGGGAGCTGTTTTTT CASSLTSVGKTGELFF
. . TRBJ1-2 13 TRBV28 TGTGCCAGCACCCTAGGGGACATAGATGGCTACACCTTC CASTLGDIDGYTF
TRBD1 few TRBJ1-5 13 TRBV10-3 TGTGCCATCTCCGACAGGGGGAATCAGCCCCAGCATTTT CAISDRGNQPQHF
TRBD1 . TRBJ2-7 17 TRBV18 TGTGCCAGCTCACCACCGGGACAGGGGGTCATTCCCTACGAGCAGTACTTC CASSPPGQGVIPYEQYF
. . TRBJ1-2 13 TRBV6-6 TGTGCCAGCAGCCACGGGGACTTATATGGCTACACCTTC CASSHGDLYGYTF
TRBD2 . TRBJ2-7 14 TRBV9 TGTGCCAGCAGCGTAGAAGCGGGAGCCTACGAGCAGTACTTC CASSVEAGAYEQYF